This TCR beta chain was documented in a study of blood T cell repertoires in COVID-19. Overall study context: Samples came from the United States, Italy and Spain, spanning acute and convalescent COVID-19.

Assay: immunoSEQ multiplex PCR; the TCRdb copy retains only in-frame clones and omits some. Of under 200,000 clones in the sample, approximately 83% are singletons; the top ten hold less than 3.5%. The CDR3 length is 16 residues. Trimming cost V 5 bases and J 4 bases; bases outside gene matches: 8. The V gene's germline CDR1 is MNHNY and CDR2 SVGAGI (reference sequence). The genes are TRBV6-6 and TRBJ1-2, with 12 bases identical to TRBD1. The source is a woman between 55 and 75 years old with acute or convalescent COVID-19. Source material: peripheral blood. The CDR3 region has the DNA TGTGCCAGCAGTCAAGGGGACAGGGGGCCCTCCTATGGCTACACCTTC. It yields the protein CASSQGDRGPSYGYTF.